The source of this T cell receptor (beta chain) is a study of beta chain features in type 1 diabetes. Looking at the study overall: Summed over all samples, the examined sorted cells came to 85 million to 140 million. Study-level points and caveats: Patients and controls would share equally any PCR tilt toward shorter templates. Among type 1 diabetes patients, VDJ junctions had fewer insertions and more deletions.

V gave up 4 bases and J gave up 7 bases, with 13 bases separating them. CDR3 length equals 13 residues. Germline V gene lookup returns CDR1 LNHNV and CDR2 YYDKDF (reference sequence). Each of the CD4+ naive, central memory, regulatory and stem cell-like memory populations was sorted via CD45RO/CCR7/CD25/CD127/CD95/CD27. The sequenced template was cDNA made from the entire isolated RNA. Here immunoSEQ multiplex PCR was the method, and the copy in TCRdb shows in-frame clones only, minus some. The sample records about 620,000 clones, roughly a sixth being singletons. This clone was found a few times. As yet, its antigen is unknown.

This clonotype originated in a man in his late teens or twenties in good health. The genes are TRBV15 and TRBJ1-1; D gene unclear. The sample consisted of naive CD4+ T cells from blood. The CDR3 DNA reads as TGTGCCACCAGCAACGATGGGGTCGGTGAAGCTTTCTTT. Amino acids: CATSNDGVGEAFF.